These T cell receptor beta chains were read from a single sample in a study of T-cell reconstitution after alpha-beta-depleted transplantation in children. TCRdb redid the calling of the PCR reads with MiXCR, one entry per CDR3 protein. The table includes about 58,000 distinct CDR3 sequences, 44% detected once. The sample here was PBMCs, mostly from graft donor cells, taken 360 days after TCRalphabeta/CD19-depleted stem cell transplant. The receptors shown here come from a male patient between 5 and 17 years old who had a stem cell transplant for acute lymphoblastic leukemia, so the T cells may come from the graft donor. Both conserved end residues are part of each CDR3. The order of the fields is J gene, clone size, D gene, V gene, CDR3 DNA, CDR3 protein. A D gene is named only where the DNA matches it firmly. Expanded clones get a size class; other rows say once, few or many, or leave the size out.

j_call: TRBJ2-3; clone_size: NA; d_call: NA; v_call: TRBV5-1; cdr3_nt: TGCGCCAGCAGCTTGGGAAGGGGACCCACAGATACGCAGTATTTT; cdr3_aa: CASSLGRGPTDTQYF
j_call: TRBJ2-1; clone_size: NA; d_call: TRBD2; v_call: TRBV3-1; cdr3_nt: TGTGCCAGCAGCCAAGAGGGGACTAGCACGTTAGAGGAGCAGTTCTTC; cdr3_aa: CASSQEGTSTLEEQFF
j_call: TRBJ2-2; clone_size: few; d_call: NA; v_call: TRBV5-5; cdr3_nt: TGTGCCAGCAGCTCCCGATGGGGCGCGACCGGGGAGCTGTTTTTT; cdr3_aa: CASSSRWGATGELFF
j_call: TRBJ1-6; clone_size: NA; d_call: NA; v_call: TRBV12-3/TRBV12-4; cdr3_nt: TGTGCCAGCCGAACAGGGAGCTCCTATAATTCACCCCTCCACTTT; cdr3_aa: CASRTGSSYNSPLHF
j_call: TRBJ1-5; clone_size: NA; d_call: NA; v_call: TRBV7-9; cdr3_nt: TGTGCCAGCTGGACCGGGAACTCCAATCAGCCCCAGCATTTT; cdr3_aa: CASWTGNSNQPQHF
j_call: TRBJ2-7; clone_size: NA; d_call: NA; v_call: TRBV5-1; cdr3_nt: TGCGCCAGCAGCTTGGAGGTAGCATGGGAGCAGTACTTC; cdr3_aa: CASSLEVAWEQYF
j_call: TRBJ2-7; clone_size: NA; d_call: TRBD2; v_call: TRBV5-1; cdr3_nt: TGCGCCAGCAGCGGAGCCGGGACTAGCGGGAGTGAGCAGTACTTC; cdr3_aa: CASSGAGTSGSEQYF
j_call: TRBJ2-5; clone_size: NA; d_call: NA; v_call: TRBV2; cdr3_nt: TGTGCCAGCAGTGCCTACGAGACCCAGTACTTC; cdr3_aa: CASSAYETQYF
j_call: TRBJ2-1; clone_size: NA; d_call: NA; v_call: TRBV5-1; cdr3_nt: TGCGCCAGCAGCTTGGGGGGCTCGGTCAATGAGCAGTTCTTC; cdr3_aa: CASSLGGSVNEQFF
j_call: TRBJ2-7; clone_size: NA; d_call: NA; v_call: TRBV6-2/TRBV6-3; cdr3_nt: TGTGCCAGCAGTCCGATGATCTACTACGAGCAGTACTTC; cdr3_aa: CASSPMIYYEQYF
j_call: TRBJ2-7; clone_size: NA; d_call: TRBD2; v_call: TRBV29-1; cdr3_nt: TGCAGCGTTAATATAGCGGGACCTACCTACGAGCAGTACTTC; cdr3_aa: CSVNIAGPTYEQYF
j_call: TRBJ2-3; clone_size: once; d_call: NA; v_call: TRBV4-1; cdr3_nt: TGCGCCAGCAGCCAGGCCCCGACGACAGATACGCAGTATTTT; cdr3_aa: CASSQAPTTDTQYF
j_call: TRBJ2-3; clone_size: NA; d_call: NA; v_call: TRBV28; cdr3_nt: TGTGCCAGCAGCTCGGGGACCCCACAAGATACGCAGTATTTT; cdr3_aa: CASSSGTPQDTQYF
j_call: TRBJ2-3; clone_size: few; d_call: TRBD1; v_call: TRBV12-3/TRBV12-4; cdr3_nt: TGTGCCAGCCCACCGGACAGGGTGAGGTCCACAGATACGCAGTATTTT; cdr3_aa: CASPPDRVRSTDTQYF
j_call: TRBJ2-7; clone_size: few; d_call: NA; v_call: TRBV28; cdr3_nt: TGTGCCAGCAGTTTTCGGGGGAGGTACGAGCAGTACTTC; cdr3_aa: CASSFRGRYEQYF
j_call: TRBJ1-5; clone_size: few; d_call: NA; v_call: TRBV9; cdr3_nt: TGTGCCAGCAGCGTAGCCGGCGATCAGCCCCAGCATTTT; cdr3_aa: CASSVAGDQPQHF
j_call: TRBJ1-2; clone_size: NA; d_call: TRBD1; v_call: TRBV12-3/TRBV12-4; cdr3_nt: TGTGCCAGCAGCCTGACAGGGTTTTATGGCTACACCTTC; cdr3_aa: CASSLTGFYGYTF
j_call: TRBJ2-4; clone_size: NA; d_call: NA; v_call: TRBV4-1; cdr3_nt: TGCGCCAGCAGCCATCAGGCGACAGCCAAAAACATTCAGTACTTC; cdr3_aa: CASSHQATAKNIQYF
j_call: TRBJ1-5; clone_size: few; d_call: NA; v_call: TRBV27; cdr3_nt: TGTGCCAGCAGTTTGGGGGATGGGCATCAGCCCCAGCATTTT; cdr3_aa: CASSLGDGHQPQHF
j_call: TRBJ1-6; clone_size: NA; d_call: NA; v_call: TRBV2; cdr3_nt: TGTGCCAGCACAGGCAGCTCCTATAATTCACCCCTCCACTTT; cdr3_aa: CASTGSSYNSPLHF
j_call: TRBJ1-3; clone_size: NA; d_call: NA; v_call: TRBV12-3/TRBV12-4; cdr3_nt: TGTGCCAGCAGCCCCCTGCACTCTGGAAACACCATATATTTT; cdr3_aa: CASSPLHSGNTIYF
j_call: TRBJ1-1; clone_size: NA; d_call: TRBD1; v_call: TRBV12-3/TRBV12-4; cdr3_nt: TGTGCCAGCAGTTTAGGCAGGGGGACTGAAGCTTTCTTT; cdr3_aa: CASSLGRGTEAFF
j_call: TRBJ2-5; clone_size: few; d_call: NA; v_call: TRBV28; cdr3_nt: TGTGCCAGCAGTTTTCAGGGACAAGAGACCCAGTACTTC; cdr3_aa: CASSFQGQETQYF
j_call: TRBJ2-7; clone_size: NA; d_call: TRBD2; v_call: TRBV7-2; cdr3_nt: TGTGCCAGCAGCCTAGCGGGAGGGCCAAAAGAGCAGTACTTC; cdr3_aa: CASSLAGGPKEQYF
j_call: TRBJ1-5; clone_size: NA; d_call: NA; v_call: TRBV20-1; cdr3_nt: TGCAGTGCTAGTGGGGGCAGGGAACAGCCCCAGCATTTT; cdr3_aa: CSASGGREQPQHF
j_call: TRBJ2-5; clone_size: NA; d_call: TRBD1; v_call: TRBV28; cdr3_nt: TGTGCCAGCAGCCGGGACAGGAAACAAGAGACCCAGTACTTC; cdr3_aa: CASSRDRKQETQYF
j_call: TRBJ2-7; clone_size: few; d_call: NA; v_call: TRBV20-1; cdr3_nt: TGCAGTGCTAGCGCGGGGACCTACGAGCAGTACTTC; cdr3_aa: CSASAGTYEQYF
j_call: TRBJ2-1; clone_size: NA; d_call: NA; v_call: TRBV6-2/TRBV6-3; cdr3_nt: TGTGCCAGCAGTTTAGCGGTTAGCTCCTACAATGAGCAGTTCTTC; cdr3_aa: CASSLAVSSYNEQFF
j_call: TRBJ2-1; clone_size: many; d_call: TRBD2; v_call: TRBV7-8; cdr3_nt: TGTGCCAGCAGCCTAGCGGGATTTTACAATGAGCAGTTCTTC; cdr3_aa: CASSLAGFYNEQFF
j_call: TRBJ1-1; clone_size: once; d_call: TRBD1; v_call: TRBV20-1; cdr3_nt: TGCAGGTTCAGGGGGCGCGGGCCGAGCGCTGAAGCTTTCTTT; cdr3_aa: CRFRGRGPSAEAFF
j_call: TRBJ2-2; clone_size: NA; d_call: NA; v_call: TRBV6-2/TRBV6-3; cdr3_nt: TGTGCCAGCAGCCGTCCGACGGCGAACACCGGGGAGCTGTTTTTT; cdr3_aa: CASSRPTANTGELFF
j_call: TRBJ1-1; clone_size: NA; d_call: NA; v_call: TRBV28; cdr3_nt: TGTGCCAGCAGTTTAACAGGAAAGACTGAAGCTTTCTTT; cdr3_aa: CASSLTGKTEAFF
j_call: TRBJ2-5; clone_size: NA; d_call: NA; v_call: TRBV29-1; cdr3_nt: TGCAGCGTTGAAGGCTCTGCTGTGGAGGTCCAGTACTTC; cdr3_aa: CSVEGSAVEVQYF
j_call: TRBJ2-5; clone_size: NA; d_call: TRBD1; v_call: TRBV28; cdr3_nt: TGTGCCAGCAGCCGCCCAGGGGGCGCGGGGGAGACCCAGTACTTC; cdr3_aa: CASSRPGGAGETQYF
j_call: TRBJ2-7; clone_size: NA; d_call: NA; v_call: TRBV2; cdr3_nt: TGTGCCAGCGTGGAGGGCTCCGAGCAGTACTTC; cdr3_aa: CASVEGSEQYF
j_call: TRBJ1-1; clone_size: NA; d_call: NA; v_call: TRBV5-1; cdr3_nt: TGCGCCAGCAGCCAGGACCGACGCCTAGAGAACACTGAAGCTTTCTTT; cdr3_aa: CASSQDRRLENTEAFF
j_call: TRBJ1-6; clone_size: once; d_call: NA; v_call: TRBV11-2; cdr3_nt: TGTGCCAGCAGCTTCAGACCCAGCGGGGATTCACCCCTCCACTTT; cdr3_aa: CASSFRPSGDSPLHF
j_call: TRBJ1-1; clone_size: NA; d_call: TRBD1; v_call: TRBV27; cdr3_nt: TGTGCCAGCAGATCCAGGGGGACTGAAGCTTTCTTT; cdr3_aa: CASRSRGTEAFF
j_call: TRBJ2-5; clone_size: NA; d_call: NA; v_call: TRBV12-3/TRBV12-4; cdr3_nt: TGTGCCAGCAGTCCATTCGGGGGTCTCCAAGAGACCCAGTACTTC; cdr3_aa: CASSPFGGLQETQYF
j_call: TRBJ2-2; clone_size: NA; d_call: NA; v_call: TRBV20-1; cdr3_nt: TGCAGTGCTAGAGTTCCGACTAGTTTTAGGCTGTTTTTT; cdr3_aa: CSARVPTSFRLFF
j_call: TRBJ2-1; clone_size: few; d_call: NA; v_call: TRBV6-1; cdr3_nt: TGTGCCAGCAGGCAGACAGGCCAAGGTGAGCAGTTCTTC; cdr3_aa: CASRQTGQGEQFF
j_call: TRBJ2-3; clone_size: NA; d_call: NA; v_call: TRBV6-5; cdr3_nt: TGTGCCAGCAGTTTTACCAGGGTTTCTAGCACAGATACGCAGTATTTT; cdr3_aa: CASSFTRVSSTDTQYF
j_call: TRBJ1-1; clone_size: few; d_call: TRBD1; v_call: TRBV11-1; cdr3_nt: TGTGCCAGCAGCTTAGCCGACAGGGGGCGTCTAAAAGTCAGCGCTAAAGCTTTCTTT; cdr3_aa: CASSLADRGRLKVSAKAFF
j_call: TRBJ2-1; clone_size: few; d_call: NA; v_call: TRBV12-5; cdr3_nt: TGTGCTAGTGGTTTTCAGGGAAATGAGCAGTTCTTC; cdr3_aa: CASGFQGNEQFF
j_call: TRBJ2-7; clone_size: few; d_call: TRBD2; v_call: TRBV5-1; cdr3_nt: TGCGCCAGCAGCTTGGAACTAGCGGGGTTACTACGTAGGGAGCAGTACTTC; cdr3_aa: CASSLELAGLLRREQYF
j_call: TRBJ2-5; clone_size: NA; d_call: TRBD2; v_call: TRBV12-3/TRBV12-4; cdr3_nt: TGTGCCAGCAGCCTGACTAGCGGGAGGGAGACCCAGTACTTC; cdr3_aa: CASSLTSGRETQYF
j_call: TRBJ2-3; clone_size: NA; d_call: NA; v_call: TRBV19; cdr3_nt: TGTGCCAGTAAGGATCTAGTGGGCAGGGGTACGCAGTATTTT; cdr3_aa: CASKDLVGRGTQYF
j_call: TRBJ1-2; clone_size: once; d_call: NA; v_call: TRBV28; cdr3_nt: TGTGCCAGCAGTTTAAAGACAGAGGAGTATGGCTACACCTTC; cdr3_aa: CASSLKTEEYGYTF
j_call: TRBJ2-4; clone_size: NA; d_call: NA; v_call: TRBV5-6; cdr3_nt: TGTGCCAGCAGCTTTACCTTTTATAAAAACATTCAGTACTTC; cdr3_aa: CASSFTFYKNIQYF
j_call: TRBJ2-2; clone_size: NA; d_call: TRBD2; v_call: TRBV9; cdr3_nt: TGTGCCAGCAGCGACCCGAGTAGCGGGGCGAACACCGGGGAGCTGTTTTTT; cdr3_aa: CASSDPSSGANTGELFF
j_call: TRBJ2-2; clone_size: NA; d_call: TRBD2; v_call: TRBV28; cdr3_nt: TGTGCCAGCAGTTTACGTCTAGCGGGAGCCGGGGAGCTGTTTTTT; cdr3_aa: CASSLRLAGAGELFF
j_call: TRBJ2-7; clone_size: NA; d_call: NA; v_call: TRBV7-6; cdr3_nt: TGTGCCAGCAGCTTAAATGGCGAGCAGTACTTC; cdr3_aa: CASSLNGEQYF
j_call: TRBJ2-1; clone_size: few; d_call: TRBD1; v_call: TRBV7-2; cdr3_nt: TGTGCCAGCAGCTTAGCCCGCGGACAGGGAGAAGGGGATGAGCAGTTCTTC; cdr3_aa: CASSLARGQGEGDEQFF
j_call: TRBJ2-7; clone_size: NA; d_call: NA; v_call: TRBV5-1; cdr3_nt: TGCGCCAGCAGCTTGGAACTAGCACCTGCCTACGAGCAGTACTTC; cdr3_aa: CASSLELAPAYEQYF